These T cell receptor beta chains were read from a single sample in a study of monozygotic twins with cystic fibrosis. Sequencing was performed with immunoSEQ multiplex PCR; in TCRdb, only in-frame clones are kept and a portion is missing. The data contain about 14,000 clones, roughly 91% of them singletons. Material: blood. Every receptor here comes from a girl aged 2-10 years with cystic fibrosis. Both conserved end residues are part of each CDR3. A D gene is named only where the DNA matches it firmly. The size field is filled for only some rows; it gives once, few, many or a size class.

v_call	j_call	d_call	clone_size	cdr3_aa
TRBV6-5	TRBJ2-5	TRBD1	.	CASSLRGLGETQYF
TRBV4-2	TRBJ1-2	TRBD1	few	CASSQLTGTGVLFGYTF
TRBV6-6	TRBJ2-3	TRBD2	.	CASSLRLADFTDTQYF
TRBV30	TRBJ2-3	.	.	CAWSPRGGLGGDTQYF
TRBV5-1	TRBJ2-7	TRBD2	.	CASSLSAGGLRAYEQYF
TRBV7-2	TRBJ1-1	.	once	CASSLVREGTEAFF
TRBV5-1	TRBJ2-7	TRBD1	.	CASSWGQDYEQYF
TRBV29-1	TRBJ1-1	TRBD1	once	CSDRGPPNTEAFF
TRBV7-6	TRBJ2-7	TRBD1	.	CASSTDRDPLYEQYF
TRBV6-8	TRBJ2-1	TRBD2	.	CASTVSGRGDEQFF
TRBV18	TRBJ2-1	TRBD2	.	CASSLLLAGRGDEQFF
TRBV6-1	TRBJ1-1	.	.	CASIRGRMNTEAFF
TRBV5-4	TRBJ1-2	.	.	CASSLTIREGYGYTF
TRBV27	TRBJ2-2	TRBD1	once	CASSQTGQGPFANTGELFF
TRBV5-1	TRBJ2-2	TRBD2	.	CASSLYGLAGGLGTGELFF
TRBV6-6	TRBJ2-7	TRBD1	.	CASSPQGDSYEQYF
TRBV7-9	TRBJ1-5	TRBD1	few	CASSLRGHQPQHF
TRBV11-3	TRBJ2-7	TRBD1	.	CASSLDVTGTGVNEQYF
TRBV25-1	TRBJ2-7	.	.	CARGGSPSYEQYF
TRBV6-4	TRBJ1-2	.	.	CASSPGTRYGYTF
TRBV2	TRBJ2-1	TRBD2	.	CASSPAGGRYGQFF
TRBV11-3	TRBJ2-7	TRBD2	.	CASSLGGSLAYEQYF
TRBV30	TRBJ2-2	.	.	CASKQRLGTGELFF
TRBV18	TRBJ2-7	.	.	CASRPGLKLGLNYEQYF
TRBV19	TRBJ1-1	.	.	CASSIAGPHGAFF
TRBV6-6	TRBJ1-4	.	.	CASSYGEKLFF
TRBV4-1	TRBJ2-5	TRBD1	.	CASSLWTGGETQYF